A single sample is the source of the 15 T cell receptor beta chains below, sequenced in a study of cytomegalovirus exposure and HLA in healthy donors. Vbeta (60) and Jbeta (13) primers were used in the PCR. Profiled with immunoSEQ multiplex PCR; TCRdb holds only in-frame clones, not every one. Seen in this sample are approximately 150,000 clones; the ten most common clones hold around 2.2%. Sequencing was performed on PBMCs. The receptor source for this set is a young woman in good health and CMV-seronegative.

This chain uses TRBV6-5 with TRBJ1-5, with D unresolved. The V gene's germline CDR1 is MNHEY and CDR2 SVGAGI. The CDR3 runs to 12 residues. V was clipped by 0 bases and J by 7 bases, with 4 bases between them. This CDR3 is CASSYSRQPQHF. The CDR3 DNA is TGTGCCAGCAGTTACTCTCGGCAGCCCCAGCATTTT.

The rearrangement uses TRBV6-5 and TRBJ2-5, with 8 bases that match TRBD1. After removal of 1 base from V and 1 base from J, the junction contained 5 bases not matched to a gene. Germline V gene sequence: CDR1 MNHEY, CDR2 SVGAGI. This CDR3 spans 16 amino acids. The CDR3 spells CASSYFSGQGQETQYF. In DNA, the CDR3 is TGTGCCAGCAGTTACTTCTCAGGACAGGGCCAAGAGACCCAGTACTTC.

The chain links TRBV5-1 to TRBJ2-3, with TRBD2 matching over 9 bases. The germline V gene encodes CDR1 SGHRS and CDR2 YFSETQ. The CDR3 contains 18 residues. J was trimmed by 3 bases and V by 0 bases; bases with no gene match: 11. The CDR3 nucleotides are TGCGCCAGCAGCTTGGGTCGGGGGCTAGCGGGATTGACAGATACGCAGTATTTT. Its translation: CASSLGRGLAGLTDTQYF. The complete variable domain, with remaining parts taken from reference TRBV5-1 and TRBJ2-3, reads KAGVTQTPRYLIKTRGQQVTLSCSPISGHRSVSWYQQTPGQGLQFLFEYFSETQRNKGNFPGRFSGRQFSNSRSEMNVSTLELGDSALYLCASSLGRGLAGLTDTQYFGPGTRLTVL.

The chain carries TRBV27 and TRBJ1-1; 11 nucleotides agree with TRBD1. This CDR3 has 15 residues. Germline V lookup: CDR1 MNHEY, CDR2 SMNVEV (reference sequence). Unmatched junction bases numbered 5, after V lost 4 bases and J lost 4 bases. CDR3 protein: CASSWGGQGVTEAFF. DNA of the CDR3: TGTGCCAGCAGTTGGGGGGGACAGGGGGTCACTGAAGCTTTCTTT.

The chain recombines TRBV6-5 with TRBJ2-1; TRBD1 matches at 7 bases. This CDR3 comprises 12 residues. With V trimmed by 10 bases and J by 5 bases, 5 bases remained unmatched. CDR1 is MNHEY, CDR2 SVGAGI, per germline. CDR3 nucleotides: TGTGCCACTGGACAGGTAAACAATGAGCAGTTCTTC. It codes for CATGQVNNEQFF.

The rearrangement joins TRBV5-1 to TRBJ1-2; 10 bases are a match to TRBD1. The CDR3 is 16 residues long. Trimming cost V 2 bases and J 7 bases; bases outside gene matches: 11. Looked up from germline, CDR1 is SGHRS and CDR2 is YFSETQ. CDR3 sequence (DNA): TGCGCCAGCAGCTTACAGACAGGGGGCGAGAGAGGTGGCTACACCTTC. Translating gives CASSLQTGGERGGYTF. The variable domain in full, with the rest retrieved from reference TRBV5-1 and TRBJ1-2, is KAGVTQTPRYLIKTRGQQVTLSCSPISGHRSVSWYQQTPGQGLQFLFEYFSETQRNKGNFPGRFSGRQFSNSRSEMNVSTLELGDSALYLCASSLQTGGERGGYTFGSGTRLTVV.

This rearrangement joins TRBV11-3 to TRBJ2-3, with TRBD2 as a possible D gene (6 bases). Deletions cut 5 bases from V and 1 base from J, with 16 bases between. The CDR3 is made up of 16 amino acids. Germline V gene sequence: CDR1 SGHNT, CDR2 YENEEA. Here the CDR3 DNA reads TGTGCCAGCAGCCCTTACGGGAGTCGGGGCACAGATACGCAGTATTTT. Encoded protein: CASSPYGSRGTDTQYF.

This rearrangement joins TRBV5-4 to TRBJ2-5, with 9 positions matching TRBD2. The CDR3 totals 15 residues. With 10 bases clipped from V and 5 bases from J, the junction kept 15 bases outside the gene matches. Germline-derived CDR1 and CDR2 are SGHNT and YYREEE (reference sequence). The CDR3 DNA reads TGTGCCTACGTAGGTAGCGGGAGTATTCGGGAGACCCAGTACTTC. Its translation: CAYVGSGSIRETQYF.

The chain uses TRBV6-1 and TRBJ1-6, with D hard to call. V shed 5 bases and J shed 10 bases, with 18 bases lying between them. The length of the CDR3 is 15 residues. Germline V gives CDR1 MNHNS, CDR2 SASEGT. The CDR3 bases are TGTGCCAGCAGTCCGAACGATGAAGGAGGCTCACCCCTCCACTTT. It is translated as CASSPNDEGGSPLHF.

The J gene is TRBJ1-2, the V gene TRBV5-1, with 7 bases matching TRBD1. V trimming: 0 bases; J trimming: 7 bases; junction bases outside the gene matches: 18. In germline, CDR1 is SGHRS, CDR2 YFSETQ. The CDR3 has 18 amino acids. As DNA, the CDR3 is TGCGCCAGCAGCTTGGGGACGGCCGGGACAGCAGGGCTCGGTGGCTACACCTTC. This gives the protein CASSLGTAGTAGLGGYTF.

V gene TRBV25-1 combines with J gene TRBJ1-2, with TRBD1 as a possible D gene (6 bases). CDR1 MGHDK and CDR2 SYGVNS come from the germline V gene. CDR3 size: 14 residues. V lost 5 bases and J lost 6, with 16 bases in between. CDR3 nucleotides: TGTGCCAGCAGTCTGGGGTGGACAGTCGATGGCTACACCTTC. Protein: CASSLGWTVDGYTF.

The chain employs TRBV6-5 and TRBJ2-7; D is possibly TRBD1 (5 bases). The V and J ends lost 0 bases and 3 bases respectively, with 6 bases between them. Per the germline V gene, CDR1 is MNHEY and CDR2 is SVGAGI. The CDR3 length is 13 residues. CDR3 DNA sequence: TGTGCCAGCAGTTACTCGCAGGGCTACGAGCAGTACGTC. This translates into CASSYSQGYEQYV.

The chain uses TRBV6-6 and TRBJ1-1; TRBD1 matches 7 bases. V shed 7 bases and J 5 bases; nucleotides not matched to a gene: 7. Per the germline V gene, CDR1 is MNHNY and CDR2 is SVGAGI (reference sequence). The CDR3 contains 13 residues. CDR3: CASILTGMTEAFF. CDR3 DNA: TGTGCCAGCATTTTGACAGGGATGACTGAAGCTTTCTTT.

J is TRBJ2-3 and V is TRBV30; TRBD2 matches at 12 bases. CDR1 GTSNPN and CDR2 SVGIG come from the germline V gene (reference sequence). J gave up 4 bases and V 5 bases, and 4 bases lay outside the gene matches. CDR3 length: 14 residues. Written as DNA, the CDR3 is TGTGCCTGGCAGACTAGCGGGAGTGCAGATACGCAGTATTTT. Residues: CAWQTSGSADTQYF.

The rearrangement joins TRBV4-1 to TRBJ2-7; D uncertain. CDR1 MGHRA and CDR2 YSYEKL come from the germline V gene. V gave up 3 bases and J gave up 0 bases, with 9 bases separating them. This CDR3 is 14 amino acids long. CDR3 residues: CASSHTYDSYEQYF. The CDR3 region has the DNA TGCGCCAGCAGCCATACATACGACTCCTACGAGCAGTACTTC.